This TCR beta chain was documented in a study of Ad26.COV2.S vaccination and SARS-CoV-2 variants (dated by TCRdb to the early 2020s). With respect to the entire study: Donors in the vaccine arm were drawn from COV1001, a multicentre, randomized, double-blind, placebo-controlled phase I-IIa trial testing Ad26.COV2.S in healthy adults. Ad26.COV2.S was administered intramuscularly at a dose of 5x10^10 or 1x10^11 viral particles, either as one shot or as two shots given 56 days apart. TCRbeta repertoire sequencing served as the tool for gauging how specific and how broad the SARS-CoV-2-reactive T cell receptors were following Ad26.COV2.S vaccination. The TCR-sequenced set comprised about 32 samples: around 20 Ad26.COV2.S vaccine recipients, 5 placebo recipients and 8 SARS-CoV-2 convalescent individuals. Trial participants were randomized into five groups of five: low-dose or high-dose Ad26.COV2.S given once or twice, or placebo on both occasions. Investigators did not know the trial group allocation while performing experiments and assessing outcomes.

The immunoSEQ Assay was the method used to sequence TCRbeta CDR3 regions. After extraction, genomic DNA underwent amplification by bias-controlled multiplex PCR, followed by high-throughput sequencing. The original methods were these. To quantify the absolute abundance of every unique TCRbeta CDR3 region, sequences were collapsed and filtered. T cell fraction was estimated by normalization of TCRbeta template counts to usable DNA, with usable DNA being measured through amplification of reference genes present in all nucleated cells. Repertoire TCRs were annotated as SARS-CoV-2-specific by exact matching of V gene, CDR3 amino acid sequence and J gene to a known reactive TCR set. The reference SARS-CoV-2 TCR set was obtained from MIRA and was filtered for enrichment in COVID-19-positive ImmuneCODE repertoires, whereby public or cross-reactive TCRs were removed. Drawing on the MIRA antigens, annotated TCRs were analysed further at the level of specific ORF or position within ORF. Breadth was defined as the number of annotated unique rearrangements divided by the total number of unique productive rearrangements, and depth was defined as the summed frequency of the annotated unique rearrangements. Two-sided Wilcoxon rank-sum tests were applied when comparing TCR breadth between groups. TCRdb mirrors the immuneACCESS table, restricted to in-frame sequences. Some clones are absent from its copies; in checked studies, under half trace to an unresolved V gene, and the reason for the others is unknown. From that table come the V and J calls and clone size; the DNA was used to work out D and trimming. Present in this sample are more than 300,000 clones, around nine tenths of which were seen just once. The ten most abundant clones make up about 5% of the sample.

Trimming takes 7 bases off V and 4 bases off J; junction bases not matched to a gene: 12. CDR1 is given as LNHDA and CDR2 as SQIVND, both from the germline V gene (reference sequence). The CDR3 numbers 16 residues from cysteine through phenylalanine. Only the CDR3 portion is preserved as DNA: 48 bases, with reading frame beginning at the first base. With respect to this clone: The antigen it recognizes is unknown. The sample holds no much larger clone one base away, and base qualities are not on file.

Paper-wide results and their limitations: Comparable non-spike TCR breadth was observed between vaccine and placebo recipients, consistent with only spike being contained in the vaccine. Higher spike-specific TCR breadth was observed in Ad26.COV2.S recipients than in placebo recipients (P = 0.0014). The authors noted that total T cell responses may have been underestimated by the TCR breadth and depth analyses. After vaccination, spike-specific CD8+ and CD4+ T cell responses were reported to show substantial breadth. The study lacked the statistical power to compare responses across vaccine doses or regimens.

Read against the paper, the sample's treatment or condition label means: roughly 20 received Ad26.COV2.S at low or high dose, single or two shots; 5 received placebo; per-sample allocation not given. For vaccine and placebo recipients, repertoires were sequenced using samples collected on day 63 after the first injection. Between 29 July and 7 August 2020, Cohort 1b enrolled about 27 adults aged 18-55 years at one site in Boston, USA. Ad26.COV2.S consisted of a replication-incompetent adenovirus type 26 vector by which a prefusion-stabilized SARS-CoV-2 spike protein from the original Wuhan strain was expressed.

The clonotype originates from a person aged 18 to 59 who received the Ad26.COV2.S COVID-19 vaccine or a placebo. The sample in question was peripheral blood, obtained in a trial of Ad26.COV2.S vaccine versus placebo. The rearrangement joined TRBV19 to TRBJ2-1, with 8 central nucleotides matching TRBD2. The CDR3 amino acid sequence is: CASTPQTGGLYNEQFF. The sequenced DNA: TGTGCCAGTACCCCTCAGACGGGAGGGCTTTACAATGAGCAGTTCTTC.